This T cell receptor (beta chain) was captured by sequencing in a study of identical twins. Broader study findings: Conclusions were based on cross-sectional statistical analysis, without following the same donors. Memory repertoires showed no such pattern, whereas abundant cord blood beta clonotypes carried fewer insertions.

There were only healthy Caucasians among the donors. Template switching added a universal primer site, and cDNA bore unique molecular identifiers. TCRdb analysed the 5' RACE reads with MiXCR anew, one entry per CDR3 protein. The sample has hundreds of thousands of distinct CDR3 sequences, around 5.7% seen once. Germline assignment: CDR1 ENHRY and CDR2 SYGVKD. The CDR3 length is 13 residues. Trimming removed 10 bases at V and 0 bases at J, with 10 bases between. This clonotype was recorded at least ten times. Its matching antigen is unknown. The receptor comes from a young man in good health. Sequenced sample: naive T cells sorted from blood. The chain couples TRBV10-3 to TRBJ1-5; D not resolved. This CDR3 is CATGLDSNQPQHF. As DNA, the CDR3 is TGTGCCACCGGACTCGATAGCAATCAGCCCCAGCATTTT.